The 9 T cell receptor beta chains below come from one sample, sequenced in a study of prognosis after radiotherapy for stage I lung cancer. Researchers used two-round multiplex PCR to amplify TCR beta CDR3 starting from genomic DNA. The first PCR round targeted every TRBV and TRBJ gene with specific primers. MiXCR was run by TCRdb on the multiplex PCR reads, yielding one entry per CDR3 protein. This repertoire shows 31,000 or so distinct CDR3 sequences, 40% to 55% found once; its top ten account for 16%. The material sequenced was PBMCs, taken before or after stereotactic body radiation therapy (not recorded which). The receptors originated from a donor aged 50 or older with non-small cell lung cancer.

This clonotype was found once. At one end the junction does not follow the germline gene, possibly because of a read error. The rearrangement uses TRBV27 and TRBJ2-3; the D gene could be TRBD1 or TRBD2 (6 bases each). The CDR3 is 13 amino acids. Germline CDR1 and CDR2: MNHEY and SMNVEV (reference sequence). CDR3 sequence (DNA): TGTTCCAGCATTTTGAGGGGGGCAGATACGCAGTATTTT. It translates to CSSILRGADTQYF.

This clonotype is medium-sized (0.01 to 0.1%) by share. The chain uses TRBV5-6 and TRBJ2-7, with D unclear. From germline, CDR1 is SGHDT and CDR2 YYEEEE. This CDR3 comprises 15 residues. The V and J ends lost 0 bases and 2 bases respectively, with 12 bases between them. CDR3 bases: TGTGCCAGCAGCTTGGCCTCGGGCCAGCCCTACGAGCAGTACTTC. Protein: CASSLASGQPYEQYF.

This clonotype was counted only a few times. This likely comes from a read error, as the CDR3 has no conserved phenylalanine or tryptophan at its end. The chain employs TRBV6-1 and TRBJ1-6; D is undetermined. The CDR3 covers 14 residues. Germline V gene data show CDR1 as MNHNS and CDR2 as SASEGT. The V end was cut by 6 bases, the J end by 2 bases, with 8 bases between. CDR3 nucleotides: TGTGCCAGCAGCTCATGCCCCTATAATTCACCCCTCCACCTT. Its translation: CASSSCPYNSPLHL.

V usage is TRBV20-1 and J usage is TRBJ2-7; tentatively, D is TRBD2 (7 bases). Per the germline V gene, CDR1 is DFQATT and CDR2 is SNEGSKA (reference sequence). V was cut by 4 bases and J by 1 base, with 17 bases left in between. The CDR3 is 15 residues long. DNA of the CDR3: TGCAGTGCTATCCTACGGGGGGCCTGGTCCTACGAGCAGTACTTC. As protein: CSAILRGAWSYEQYF.

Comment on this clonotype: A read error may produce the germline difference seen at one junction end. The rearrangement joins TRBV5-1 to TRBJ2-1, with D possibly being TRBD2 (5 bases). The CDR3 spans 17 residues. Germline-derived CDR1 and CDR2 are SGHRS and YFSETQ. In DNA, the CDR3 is TGCGCCAGTAGCTTGGCCGGGTCGGGGAGCTCCTACAATGAGCAGTTCTTC. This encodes CASSLAGSGSSYNEQFF.

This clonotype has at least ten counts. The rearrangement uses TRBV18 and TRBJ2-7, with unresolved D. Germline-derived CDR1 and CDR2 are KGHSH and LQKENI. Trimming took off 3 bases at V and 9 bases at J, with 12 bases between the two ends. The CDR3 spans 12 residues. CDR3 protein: CASSPSSGWQYF. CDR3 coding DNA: TGTGCCAGCTCACCGAGCTCGGGTTGGCAGTACTTC.

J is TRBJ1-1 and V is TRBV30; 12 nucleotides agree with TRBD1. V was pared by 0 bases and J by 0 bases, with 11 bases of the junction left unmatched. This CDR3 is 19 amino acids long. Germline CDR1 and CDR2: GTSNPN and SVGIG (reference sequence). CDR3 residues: CAWSVRSRDRGRMNTEAFF. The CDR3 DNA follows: TGTGCCTGGAGTGTAAGGTCTCGGGACAGGGGGCGGATGAACACTGAAGCTTTCTTT.

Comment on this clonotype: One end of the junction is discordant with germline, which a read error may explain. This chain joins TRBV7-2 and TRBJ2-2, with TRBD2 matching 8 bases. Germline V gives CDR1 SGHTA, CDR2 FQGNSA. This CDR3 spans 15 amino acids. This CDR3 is CASSVLGTREGDLFF. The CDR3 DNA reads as TGTGCCAGCAGCGTACTGGGGACACGGGAGGGGGATCTGTTTTTT.

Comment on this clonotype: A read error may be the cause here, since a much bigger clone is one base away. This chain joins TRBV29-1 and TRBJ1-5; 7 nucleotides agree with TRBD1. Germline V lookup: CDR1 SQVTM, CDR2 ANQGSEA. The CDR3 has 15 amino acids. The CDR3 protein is CSVEDTGQPNQPKHF. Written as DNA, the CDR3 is TGCAGCGTTGAAGATACGGGACAGCCGAATCAGCCCAAGCATTTT.